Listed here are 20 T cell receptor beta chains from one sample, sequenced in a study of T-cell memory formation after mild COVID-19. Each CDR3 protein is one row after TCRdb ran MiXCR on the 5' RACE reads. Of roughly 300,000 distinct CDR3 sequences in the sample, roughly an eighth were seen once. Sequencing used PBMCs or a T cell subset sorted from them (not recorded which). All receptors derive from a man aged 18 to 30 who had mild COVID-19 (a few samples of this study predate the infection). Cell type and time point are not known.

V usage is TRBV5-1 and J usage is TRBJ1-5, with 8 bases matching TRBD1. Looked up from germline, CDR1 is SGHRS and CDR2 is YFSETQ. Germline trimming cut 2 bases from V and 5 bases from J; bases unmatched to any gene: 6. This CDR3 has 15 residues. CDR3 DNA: TGCGCCAGCAGCTTCACAGGGGGTGATCATCAGCCCCAGCATTTT. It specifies CASSFTGGDHQPQHF.

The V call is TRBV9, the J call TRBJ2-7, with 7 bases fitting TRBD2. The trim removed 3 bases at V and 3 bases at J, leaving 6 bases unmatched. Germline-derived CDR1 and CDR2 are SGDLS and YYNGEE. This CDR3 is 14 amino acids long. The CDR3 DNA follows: TGTGCCAGCAGCGAGAGCGGGGCAAACTACGAGCAGTACTTC. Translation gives CASSESGANYEQYF.

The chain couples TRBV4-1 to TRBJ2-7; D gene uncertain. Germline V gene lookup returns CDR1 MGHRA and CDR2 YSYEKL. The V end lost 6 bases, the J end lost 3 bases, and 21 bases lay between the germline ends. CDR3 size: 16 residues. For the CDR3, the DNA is TGCGCCAGCAGTCCCTCGACCGGGCCAATATTCTACGAGCAGTACTTC. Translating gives CASSPSTGPIFYEQYF.

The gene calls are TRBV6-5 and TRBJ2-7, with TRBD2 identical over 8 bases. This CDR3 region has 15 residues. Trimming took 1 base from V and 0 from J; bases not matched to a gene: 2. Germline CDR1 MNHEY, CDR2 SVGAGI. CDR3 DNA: TGTGCCAGCAGTTACTTCGGGGGGGCCTCCTACGAGCAGTACTTC. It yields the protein CASSYFGGASYEQYF.

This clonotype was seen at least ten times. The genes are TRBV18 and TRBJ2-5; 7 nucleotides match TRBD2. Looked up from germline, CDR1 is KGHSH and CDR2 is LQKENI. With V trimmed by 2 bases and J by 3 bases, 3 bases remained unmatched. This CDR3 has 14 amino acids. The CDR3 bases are TGTGCCAGCTCACCATACAGCGGGGAAGAGACCCAGTACTTC. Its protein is CASSPYSGEETQYF.

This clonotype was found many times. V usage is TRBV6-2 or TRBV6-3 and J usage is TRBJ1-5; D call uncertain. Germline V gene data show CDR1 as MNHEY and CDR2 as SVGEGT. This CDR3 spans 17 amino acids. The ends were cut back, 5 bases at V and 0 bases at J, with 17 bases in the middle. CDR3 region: CASSRTRPLYSNQPQHF. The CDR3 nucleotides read TGTGCCAGCAGTCGGACCCGGCCGCTATATAGCAATCAGCCCCAGCATTTT.

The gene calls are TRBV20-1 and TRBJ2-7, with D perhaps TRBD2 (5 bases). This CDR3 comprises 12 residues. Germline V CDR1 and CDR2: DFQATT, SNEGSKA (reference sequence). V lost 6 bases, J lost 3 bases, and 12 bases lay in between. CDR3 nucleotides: TGCAGTGCCGAGAGGGCTGGCTACGAGCAGTACTTC. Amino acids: CSAERAGYEQYF.

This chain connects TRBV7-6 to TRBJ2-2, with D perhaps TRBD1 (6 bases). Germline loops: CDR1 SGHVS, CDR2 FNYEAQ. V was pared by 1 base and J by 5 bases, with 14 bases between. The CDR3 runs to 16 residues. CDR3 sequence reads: CASSLESGHMTGELFF. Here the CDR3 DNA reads TGTGCCAGCAGCTTAGAGTCGGGACACATGACCGGGGAGCTGTTTTTT.

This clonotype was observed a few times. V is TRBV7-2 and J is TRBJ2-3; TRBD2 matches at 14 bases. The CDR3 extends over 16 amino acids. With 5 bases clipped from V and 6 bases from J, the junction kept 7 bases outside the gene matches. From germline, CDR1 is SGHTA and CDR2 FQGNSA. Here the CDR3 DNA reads TGTGCCAGCAGCCCGACTAGCGGGGGGGCCGGCGATACGCAGTATTTT. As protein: CASSPTSGGAGDTQYF.

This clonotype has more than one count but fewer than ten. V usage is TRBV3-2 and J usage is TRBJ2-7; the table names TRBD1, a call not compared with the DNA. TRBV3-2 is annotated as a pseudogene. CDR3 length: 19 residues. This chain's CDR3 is CASSLRDRASGLSSYEQYF. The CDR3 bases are TGTGCCAGCAGCCTCCGGGACAGGGCCTCCGGACTGTCCTCCTACGAGCAGTACTTC.

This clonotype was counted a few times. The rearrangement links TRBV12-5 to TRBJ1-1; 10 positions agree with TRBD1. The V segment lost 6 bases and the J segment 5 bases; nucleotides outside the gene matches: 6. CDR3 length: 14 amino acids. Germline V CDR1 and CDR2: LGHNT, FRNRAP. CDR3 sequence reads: CASGWGTGVTEAFF. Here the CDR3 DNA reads TGTGCTAGTGGATGGGGGACAGGGGTGACTGAAGCTTTCTTT.

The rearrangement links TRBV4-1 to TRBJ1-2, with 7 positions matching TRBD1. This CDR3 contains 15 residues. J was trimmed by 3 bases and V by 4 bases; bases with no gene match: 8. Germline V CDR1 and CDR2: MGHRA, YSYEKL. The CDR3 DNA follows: TGCGCCAGCAGCCGAGACAGGGCGTTGGACTATGGCTACACCTTC. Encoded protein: CASSRDRALDYGYTF.

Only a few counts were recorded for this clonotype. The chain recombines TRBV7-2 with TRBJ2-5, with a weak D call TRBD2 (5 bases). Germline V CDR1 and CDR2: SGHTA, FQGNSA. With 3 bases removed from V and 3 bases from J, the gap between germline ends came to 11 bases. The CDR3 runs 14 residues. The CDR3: CASSFRGWEETQYF. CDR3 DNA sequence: TGTGCCAGCAGCTTCCGGGGTTGGGAAGAGACCCAGTACTTC.

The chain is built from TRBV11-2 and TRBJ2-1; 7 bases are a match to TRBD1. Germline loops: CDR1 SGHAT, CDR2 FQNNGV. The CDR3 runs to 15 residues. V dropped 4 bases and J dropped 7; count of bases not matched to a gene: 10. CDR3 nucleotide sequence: TGTGCCAGCAGCTCCCTGACAGGGAAGGGAAATGAGCAGTTCTTC. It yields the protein CASSSLTGKGNEQFF.

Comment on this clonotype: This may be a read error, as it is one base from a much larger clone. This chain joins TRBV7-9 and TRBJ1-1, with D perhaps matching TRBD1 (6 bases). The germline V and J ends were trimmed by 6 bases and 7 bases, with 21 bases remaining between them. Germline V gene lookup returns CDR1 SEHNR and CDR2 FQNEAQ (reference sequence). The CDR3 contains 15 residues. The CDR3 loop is CASSLRGGRSYEAFF. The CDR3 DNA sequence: TGTGCCAGCAGTCTAAGGGGGGGAAGGAGCTATGAAGCTTTCTTT.

The CDR3 nucleotides read TGTGCCAGCAGTTTAGGCCCTATAATGCAGTTCTTC. Encoded protein: CASSLGPIMQFF. The chain carries TRBV12-3 or TRBV12-4 and TRBJ2-1; D remains ambiguous. V was cut by 1 base and J by 12 bases, with 10 bases left in between. This CDR3 region has 12 residues.

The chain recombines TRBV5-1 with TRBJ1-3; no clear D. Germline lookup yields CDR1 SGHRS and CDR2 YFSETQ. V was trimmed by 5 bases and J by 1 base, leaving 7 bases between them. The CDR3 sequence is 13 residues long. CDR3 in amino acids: CASRINSGNTIYF. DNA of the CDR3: TGCGCCAGCAGGATTAATTCTGGAAACACCATATATTTT.

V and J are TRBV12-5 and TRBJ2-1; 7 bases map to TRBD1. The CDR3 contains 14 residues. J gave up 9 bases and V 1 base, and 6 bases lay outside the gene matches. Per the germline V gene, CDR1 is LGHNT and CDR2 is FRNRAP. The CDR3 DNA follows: TGTGCTAGTGGTTTGGGCAACAGGGGTGGTGAGCAGTTCTTC. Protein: CASGLGNRGGEQFF.

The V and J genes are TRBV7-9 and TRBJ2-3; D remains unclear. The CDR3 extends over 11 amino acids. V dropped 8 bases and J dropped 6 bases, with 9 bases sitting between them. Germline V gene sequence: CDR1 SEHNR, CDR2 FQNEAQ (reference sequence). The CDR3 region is CASPRADTQYF. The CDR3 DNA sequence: TGTGCCAGCCCTCGCGCGGATACGCAGTATTTT.

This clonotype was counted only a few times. In DNA, the CDR3 is TGTGCCAGCACCGAGGGGGATCAGCCCCAGCATTTT. It codes for CASTEGDQPQHF. This rearrangement joins TRBV7-8 to TRBJ1-5; tentative D call: TRBD1 (6 bases). V gave up 7 bases and J gave up 5 bases, with 9 bases separating them. Germline CDR1 SGHVS, CDR2 FQNEAQ. The CDR3 spans 12 residues.